One and the same sample provided the 28 T cell receptor beta chains below, sequenced in a study of blood T cell repertoires in COVID-19. Sequenced by immunoSEQ multiplex PCR; TCRdb stores in-frame clones only, minus some. The table has fewer than 30,000 clones, roughly nine tenths seen once; the top ten hold 15% to 20%. The sequencing input was peripheral blood. These receptors were collected from a human donor with active COVID-19. The donor label of this sample is uncertain.

The chain couples TRBV6-5 to TRBJ2-7; D is ambiguous. Deletions cut 6 bases from V and 12 bases from J, with 12 bases between. There are 10 residues in the CDR3. Germline values: CDR1 MNHEY, CDR2 SVGAGI. The CDR3 DNA reads as TGTGCCAGCAGCCTACAGTACCTGTACTTC. It is translated as CASSLQYLYF.

This rearrangement joins TRBV12-3 or TRBV12-4 to TRBJ2-1; 8 bases fit TRBD2. V lost 8 bases, J lost 5 bases, and 2 bases stayed unmatched. CDR3 length: 12 amino acids. The CDR3 sequence is CASGTRDNEQFF. DNA for the CDR3: TGTGCCAGCGGGACTAGGGACAATGAGCAGTTCTTC.

V gene TRBV10-3 combines with J gene TRBJ2-5, with 7 bases aligning to TRBD1. The CDR3 loop spans 14 amino acids. Germline assignment: CDR1 ENHRY and CDR2 SYGVKD. Unmatched junction bases numbered 7, after V lost 6 bases and J lost 3 bases. CDR3: CAISLSTGKETQYF. DNA of the CDR3: TGTGCCATCAGCCTCTCGACAGGGAAAGAGACCCAGTACTTC.

This sequence joins TRBV7-9 and TRBJ2-1, with D hard to call. This CDR3 is built from 12 residues. The V gene lost 5 bases and the J gene lost 12 bases, with 14 bases spanning the gap. Germline CDR1 SEHNR, CDR2 FQNEAQ (reference sequence). The CDR3 spells CASSPPVGWQFF. The CDR3 DNA sequence: TGTGCCAGCAGCCCTCCGGTCGGGTGGCAGTTCTTC.

The chain is built from TRBV7-2 and TRBJ2-1; 10 bases match TRBD2. Germline CDR1 and CDR2: SGHTA and FQGNSA. With V trimmed by 4 bases and J by 4 bases, 4 bases remained unmatched. CDR3 length: 15 amino acids. CDR3 sequence: CASSYTSGVYNEQFF. The CDR3 coding sequence is TGTGCCAGCAGCTATACTAGCGGGGTGTACAATGAGCAGTTCTTC.

The rearrangement links TRBV18 to TRBJ2-7; 7 bases line up with TRBD1. Germline CDR1 reads KGHSH; CDR2 reads LQKENI. The CDR3 totals 14 residues. V lost 4 bases and J lost 2; bases outside the gene matches: 5. The chain's CDR3 is CASSRTGEAYEQYF. DNA of the CDR3: TGTGCCAGCTCACGGACAGGTGAAGCCTACGAGCAGTACTTC.

J is TRBJ1-2 and V is TRBV6-5; D gene ambiguous. CDR3 length: 12 amino acids. Trimming stripped 7 bases from V and 4 bases from J, with 10 bases between. Per the germline V gene, CDR1 is MNHEY and CDR2 is SVGAGI. CDR3 in DNA: TGTGCCAGCACCAGAGACACCTATGGCTACACCTTC. Its translation is CASTRDTYGYTF.

The chain is built from TRBV28 and TRBJ1-5; 7 nucleotides line up with TRBD1. CDR1 MDHEN and CDR2 SYDVKM come from the germline V gene. V lost 10 bases, J lost 7 bases, and 7 bases stayed unmatched. The CDR3 spans 12 residues. In nucleotides, the CDR3 is TGTGCCACCACGACAGGGCTCCAGCCCCAGCATTTT. Translation gives CATTTGLQPQHF.

The DNA for the CDR3 is TGTGCCAGCTATCGGAGTAGCATGTATCCAACAGATACGCAGTATTTT. This sequence encodes CASYRSSMYPTDTQYF. V is TRBV27 and J is TRBJ2-3; D ambiguous. The germline V and J ends were trimmed by 8 bases and 3 bases, with 21 bases remaining between them. In germline, CDR1 is MNHEY, CDR2 SMNVEV (reference sequence). The CDR3 runs to 16 residues.

The V call is TRBV5-1, the J call TRBJ2-3, with 11 nucleotides matching TRBD2. Germline-derived CDR1 and CDR2 are SGHRS and YFSETQ. The CDR3 is 16 residues long. V lost 3 bases to trimming and J lost 3 bases; unmatched junction nucleotides: 6. CDR3 bases: TGCGCCAGCAGCTCAGGGCTAGCGGGAGGTACAGATACGCAGTATTTT. Translating gives CASSSGLAGGTDTQYF.

This chain links TRBV7-6 with TRBJ2-3, with 7 bases that match TRBD1. V shed 5 bases and J 0 bases; nucleotides not matched to a gene: 5. Per the germline V gene, CDR1 is SGHVS and CDR2 is FNYEAQ. This CDR3 is built from 15 residues. Written as DNA, the CDR3 is TGTGCCAGCAGCCTCGGACAGGATAGCACAGATACGCAGTATTTT. It codes for CASSLGQDSTDTQYF.

This chain uses TRBV10-2 with TRBJ2-4; TRBD1 aligns across 7 bases. CDR1 and CDR2 from the germline V gene are WSHSY and SAAADI. The CDR3 contains 18 residues. Germline trimming cut 0 bases from V and 8 bases from J; bases unmatched to any gene: 16. Written as DNA, the CDR3 is TGCGCCAGCAGTGAGTCTTCTTCGCTAGCAGGGGGTAGGGACATTCAGTACTTC. Translating gives CASSESSSLAGGRDIQYF.

This chain joins TRBV6-2 or TRBV6-3 and TRBJ2-7; 7 bases map to TRBD1. The trim removed 3 bases at V and 5 bases at J, leaving 10 bases unmatched. The CDR3 runs to 15 residues. Germline V lookup: CDR1 MNHEY, CDR2 SVGEGT. CDR3 DNA: TGTGCCAGCAGTTATTCCACAGGGGTGCTCGACGAGCAGTACTTC. Protein product: CASSYSTGVLDEQYF.

V gene TRBV27 combines with J gene TRBJ2-3, with D perhaps matching TRBD2 (6 bases). The germline gives CDR1 MNHEY, CDR2 SMNVEV (reference sequence). This CDR3 has 21 residues. The ends were cut back, 2 bases at V and 5 bases at J, with 32 bases in the middle. The CDR3 coding sequence is TGTGCCAGCAGTTTAGGTATGGCGGGAAAACGGGCGGAGATAAGGGGAGATACGCAGTATTTT. Encoded protein: CASSLGMAGKRAEIRGDTQYF.

The chain links TRBV25-1 to TRBJ1-4, with TRBD1 identical over 10 bases. The length of the CDR3 is 17 residues. Germline assignment: CDR1 MGHDK and CDR2 SYGVNS. V was clipped by 7 bases and J by 5 bases; unmatched bases: 13. The DNA for the CDR3 is TGTGCCAGCACCCCCTGGGACAGGGGAGGTTCAAATGAAAAACTGTTTTTT. This gives the protein CASTPWDRGGSNEKLFF.

The chain couples TRBV29-1 to TRBJ1-2; perhaps TRBD1 as D (5 bases). The V gene's germline CDR1 is SQVTM and CDR2 ANQGSEA. The CDR3 contains 12 residues. V lost 7 bases to trimming and J lost 3 bases, with 12 bases between them. CDR3 amino acids: CSGSGGDYGYTF. The CDR3 DNA reads TGCAGCGGTTCGGGGGGGGACTATGGCTACACCTTC.

This clone was observed a single time. The gene calls are TRBV9 and TRBJ2-3, with 8 bases matching TRBD2. The CDR3 runs to 16 residues. Germline-derived CDR1 and CDR2 are SGDLS and YYNGEE. V lost 1 base to trimming and J lost 3 bases; unmatched junction nucleotides: 7. The CDR3 is CASSVRSGRDTDTQYF. Written as DNA, the CDR3 is TGTGCCAGCAGCGTAAGGAGCGGGAGAGATACAGATACGCAGTATTTT.

The chain joins TRBV5-4 to TRBJ1-2; D perhaps matches TRBD1 (5 bases). The CDR3 is 15 residues long. V was clipped by 4 bases and J by 7 bases, with 20 bases between them. Germline values: CDR1 SGHNT, CDR2 YYREEE (reference sequence). The CDR3 protein is CASSLPSRGGAGYTF. The DNA of the CDR3 is TGTGCCAGCAGCCTCCCTTCCCGGGGCGGGGCTGGCTACACCTTC.

V and J are TRBV7-3 and TRBJ1-2; D is unresolved. Germline CDR1 SGHTA, CDR2 FQGTGA. Trimming took 6 bases from V and 4 from J, leaving 12 bases between them. The CDR3 runs 13 residues. The CDR3 coding sequence is TGTGCCAGCAGTCAGACATACGGCTATGGCTACACCTTC. Its translation is CASSQTYGYGYTF.

J is TRBJ2-1 and V is TRBV15; 9 bases are a match to TRBD1. The CDR3 spans 15 residues. V trimming: 5 bases; J trimming: 1 base; junction bases outside the gene matches: 3. Germline CDR1 reads LNHNV; CDR2 reads YYDKDF (reference sequence). This chain's CDR3 is CATSPGQGSYNEQFF. The CDR3 region has the DNA TGTGCCACCAGCCCTGGACAGGGGTCCTACAATGAGCAGTTCTTC.

CDR3 nucleotides: TGTGCCAGCAGCTTAGGCGGGAGTGGTACAGATACGCAGTATTTT. Amino acid sequence: CASSLGGSGTDTQYF. The rearrangement joins TRBV11-2 to TRBJ2-3; 7 nucleotides agree with TRBD2. The V and J ends lost 1 base and 3 bases, in that order; junction bases with no gene match: 4. CDR1 and CDR2 from the germline V gene are SGHAT and FQNNGV. CDR3 length: 15 amino acids.

V is TRBV11-2 and J is TRBJ2-7, with 9 bases identical to TRBD1. This CDR3 region has 14 residues. The V and J ends lost 4 bases and 6 bases, in that order; junction bases with no gene match: 7. CDR1 SGHAT and CDR2 FQNNGV come from the germline V gene. CDR3 sequence: CASSSRDRAAEQYF. DNA for the CDR3: TGTGCCAGCAGCTCCCGGGACAGGGCCGCCGAGCAGTACTTC. Together with reference TRBV11-2 and TRBJ2-7, the CDR3 gives the full variable domain: EAGVAQSPRYKIIEKRQSVAFWCNPISGHATLYWYQQILGQGPKLLIQFQNNGVVDDSQLPKDRFSAERLKGVDSTLKIQPAKLEDSAVYLCASSSRDRAAEQYFGPGTRLTVT.

V usage is TRBV6-5 and J usage is TRBJ2-3; TRBD1 agrees at 7 bases. Trimming took 1 base from V and 8 from J; bases not matched to a gene: 9. CDR1 is MNHEY and CDR2 is SVGAGI in the germline V gene. This CDR3 comprises 15 residues. The CDR3 here is CASSYFGAAGGTQYF. In nucleotides, the CDR3 is TGTGCCAGCAGTTACTTTGGAGCGGCAGGGGGTACGCAGTATTTT.

This chain uses TRBV5-6 with TRBJ1-4, with unresolved D. V shed 2 bases and J shed 8 bases, with 13 bases lying between them. This CDR3 spans 14 amino acids. CDR1 and CDR2 (germline): SGHDT, YYEEEE. DNA for the CDR3: TGTGCCAGCAGCTTCGGAGACCTTGGAGAAAAACTGTTTTTT. Translation gives CASSFGDLGEKLFF.

The chain combines TRBV6-5 with TRBJ2-1, with a tentative D call TRBD1 (6 bases). The CDR3 sequence is 15 residues long. CDR1 is MNHEY, CDR2 SVGAGI, per germline. Trimming took 2 bases from V and 2 from J, leaving 10 bases between them. CDR3 bases: TGTGCCAGCAGTTACGGGCAGGGGACCTACAATGAGCAGTTCTTC. Amino acids: CASSYGQGTYNEQFF.

The V call is TRBV25-1, the J call TRBJ2-3; the match to TRBD2 covers 8 bases. After removal of 3 bases from V and 6 bases from J, the junction contained 5 bases not matched to a gene. The germline CDR1 and CDR2 sequences are MGHDK and SYGVNS. The CDR3 is 14 residues long. The CDR3 reads CASSEGLAGDTQYF. CDR3 in DNA: TGTGCCAGCAGTGAGGGGTTAGCGGGGGATACGCAGTATTTT.

The chain couples TRBV30 to TRBJ2-7, with 9 bases fitting TRBD1. The CDR3 consists of 12 residues. Germline-derived CDR1 and CDR2 are GTSNPN and SVGIG (reference sequence). V gave up 7 bases and J gave up 4 bases; unmatched junction bases: 5. CDR3 sequence (DNA): TGTGCCTCAACAGGGGGCAGTTACGAGCAGTACTTC. It translates to CASTGGSYEQYF.

The V call is TRBV19, the J call TRBJ2-2, with D unclear. The germline V gene has CDR1 LNHDA and CDR2 SQIVND (reference sequence). CDR3 length equals 16 residues. V lost 1 base to trimming and J lost 4 bases, with 13 bases between them. Here the CDR3 reads CASSIGTDHFTGELFF. CDR3 bases: TGTGCCAGTAGTATAGGAACAGACCATTTCACCGGGGAGCTGTTTTTT.